This T cell receptor beta chain was captured by sequencing in a study of tumor-infiltrating lymphocytes in primary liver carcinoma (dated by TCRdb to the late 2010s). Regarding the study in general: Of the five patients (three men and two women, aged 30 to 69 years), four had hepatocellular carcinoma and one had combined HCC and intrahepatic cholangiocarcinoma. The study combined TCRbeta repertoire sequencing, expression microarrays and whole-exome sequencing across five regions of each liver tumor, with adjacent normal tissue and blood. Each sample produced about 3.5 to 8 million productive TCRbeta reads, and read depth showed no significant difference between tissue types. Agilent mRNA microarray profiling was performed on the approximately 25 tumor region samples to relate TCRbeta repertoire diversity to the local molecular phenotype. The five patients had tumors of stage T1-T3 N0M0, with maximum diameters ranging from roughly 4.2 to 11 cm. Repertoires from technical replicates were highly reproducible, with mean shared-clone rates about 0.88 and correlation coefficients above 0.95. A total of some 35 specimens from 5 patients underwent TCRbeta repertoire sequencing, comprising around 25 tumor regions, 5 adjacent noncancerous liver tissues and 5 peripheral blood samples. What the study reported, not specific to this receptor: Repertoire overlap was found to be higher between tumor regions (mean around 35%) than between tumor-adjacent (around 17%) or tumor-blood (about 14%) pairs, consistent with antigen-driven expansion. Compared with blood, tumors had a significantly larger share of the repertoire taken up by the top 250 clones (p = 0.039). The study included only four or five patients, and the authors note findings should be validated in a larger study. Only roughly 7-25% of top clones appeared in all five regions of a tumor, which suggests that tumor-infiltrating T cells are spatially heterogeneous. Because the samples were bulk and unsorted, CD4+ and CD8+ T cell repertoires could not be compared. Only the TCR beta chain was sequenced, so true repertoire diversity is likely underestimated because unpaired alpha chains were not captured.

Without any cell sorting, total RNA and DNA were extracted together from around 18-30 mg of bulk tissue using the AllPrep DNA/RNA mini kit. Surgical resection was performed in China between November 2015 and March 2016 on 5 or 6 patients with histopathologically diagnosed primary liver carcinoma. At the time of sampling, the patients were treatment-naive and had chronic HBV infection. Each tumor was sampled at five spatially separated regions: the superior, inferior, left-lateral and right-lateral poles and the tumor centre. Histology showed that every tumor sample contained more than 90% viable tumor cells. Pieces of fresh tumor and adjacent tissue were cut in half, with one half kept in RNAlater at -80 degrees C and the other half sent for histology. TCRbeta-specific cDNA was reverse-transcribed from approximately 0.5 ug total RNA using a constant-region primer and ProtoScript II reverse transcriptase. TCRbeta libraries were built with three nested multiplex PCR rounds, a slightly modified ARM-PCR procedure. Multiplex TRBV1-TRBV30 forward primers and a Cbeta reverse primer were used in the first two PCR rounds, each of which was run for approximately 10 cycles. Sample barcodes and Illumina adapters were attached in a final 25-cycle PCR using Deep VentR polymerase. Before sequencing, amplicons of 200-500 bp were gel-purified using a QIAquick gel extraction kit. An Illumina HiSeq 2500 was used to sequence the TCRbeta amplicons, generating 250-bp paired-end reads. Per the authors' processing: To recover full CDR3 sequences, reads were quality-trimmed using Trimmomatic v0.33 and paired reads were then merged using FLASH v1.2.11. V, D and J germline segments were assigned to the rearranged TCRbeta sequences by MiGEC v1.2.1b. Clonotype statistics, along with Shannon-Wiener diversity indices, were calculated using VDJtools v1.0.0. To reduce sampling bias, subsequent analyses other than the diversity analysis used only the 250 most abundant clonotypes in each sample. The raw public reads went through TCRdb reprocessing: fastp at Q25, MiXCR clone calling, in-frame beta chains kept. Each CDR3 protein gets just one entry, which takes the most common genes and DNA from the rows behind it. These V and J calls rely on TCRdb rather than the paper's analysis. Across this sample there are under 85,000 distinct CDR3 sequences, with 72% seen only once. The ten largest account for approximately 20% of the sample.

Cut back by 4 bases and 5 bases, the V and J ends lie 17 bases apart. CDR1 SGHNT and CDR2 YYREEE are derived from the germline V gene (reference sequence). Taken from cysteine to phenylalanine, the CDR3 has 15 residues. Just the 45-base CDR3 DNA is kept, in frame starting at base 1. Many counts were recorded for this clonotype. The antigen it binds to is not known. Qualities for individual bases were not recorded, and no much larger clone is one base off. The chain couples TRBV5-4 to TRBJ2-3; no D gene can be assigned with confidence. The clonotype comes from a middle-aged man with primary liver carcinoma and hepatitis B virus infection. Sequencing used liver tumor tissue from sampling region 1. What the cell subset or site label conveys for this sample: tumor region T1, superior pole. In nucleotides, the sequence is TGTGCCAGCAGCCCGTGGAGCCCGCGCCAAGATACGCAGTATTTT. This yields the protein CASSPWSPRQDTQYF.